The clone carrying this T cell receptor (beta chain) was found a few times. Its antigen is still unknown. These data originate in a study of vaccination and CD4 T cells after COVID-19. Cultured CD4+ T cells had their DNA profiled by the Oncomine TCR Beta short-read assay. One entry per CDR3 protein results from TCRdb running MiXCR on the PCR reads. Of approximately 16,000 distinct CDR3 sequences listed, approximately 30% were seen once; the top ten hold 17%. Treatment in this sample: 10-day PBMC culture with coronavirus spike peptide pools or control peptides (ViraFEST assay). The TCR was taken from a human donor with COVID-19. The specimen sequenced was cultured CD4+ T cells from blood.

Here the CDR3 DNA reads TGTGCCAGCAACCAAGGGTTCGAGGGGCCCCAGCATTTT. Its translation is CASNQGFEGPQHF. The genes are TRBV21-1 and TRBJ1-5. TRBV21-1 is tagged as a pseudogene. The CDR3 is 13 amino acids.